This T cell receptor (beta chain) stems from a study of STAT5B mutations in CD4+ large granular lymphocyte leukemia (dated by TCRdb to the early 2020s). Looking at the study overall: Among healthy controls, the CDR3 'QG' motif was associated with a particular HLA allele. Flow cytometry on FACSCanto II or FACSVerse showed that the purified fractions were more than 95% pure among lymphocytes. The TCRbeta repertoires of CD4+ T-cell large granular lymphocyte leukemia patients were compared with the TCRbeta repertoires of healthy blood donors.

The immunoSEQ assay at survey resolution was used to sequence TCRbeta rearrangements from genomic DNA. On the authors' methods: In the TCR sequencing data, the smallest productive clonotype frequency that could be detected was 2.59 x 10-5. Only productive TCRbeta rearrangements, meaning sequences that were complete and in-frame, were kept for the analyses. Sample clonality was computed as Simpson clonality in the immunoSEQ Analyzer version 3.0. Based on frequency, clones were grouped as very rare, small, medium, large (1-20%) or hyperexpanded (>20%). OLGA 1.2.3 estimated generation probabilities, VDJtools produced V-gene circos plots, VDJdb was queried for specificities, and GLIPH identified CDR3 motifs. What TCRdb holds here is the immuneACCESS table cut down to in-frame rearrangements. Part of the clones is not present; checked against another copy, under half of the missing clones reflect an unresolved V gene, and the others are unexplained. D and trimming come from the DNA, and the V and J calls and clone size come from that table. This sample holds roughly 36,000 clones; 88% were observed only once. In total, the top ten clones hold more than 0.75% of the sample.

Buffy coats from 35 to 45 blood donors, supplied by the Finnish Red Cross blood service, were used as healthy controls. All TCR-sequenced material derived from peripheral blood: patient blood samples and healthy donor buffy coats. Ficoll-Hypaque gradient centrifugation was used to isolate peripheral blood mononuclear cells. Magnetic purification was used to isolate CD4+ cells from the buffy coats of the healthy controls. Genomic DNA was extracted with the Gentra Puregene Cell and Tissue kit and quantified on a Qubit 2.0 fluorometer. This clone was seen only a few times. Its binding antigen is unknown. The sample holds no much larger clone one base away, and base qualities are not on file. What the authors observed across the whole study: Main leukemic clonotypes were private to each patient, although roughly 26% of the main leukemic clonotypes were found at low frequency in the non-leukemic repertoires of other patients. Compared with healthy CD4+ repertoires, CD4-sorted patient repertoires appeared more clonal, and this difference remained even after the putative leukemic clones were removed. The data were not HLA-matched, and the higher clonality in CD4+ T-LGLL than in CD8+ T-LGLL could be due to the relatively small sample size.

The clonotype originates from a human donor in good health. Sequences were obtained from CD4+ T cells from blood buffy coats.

The CDR3 protein: CASSREEVGYTF. The bases are TGTGCCAGCAGCCGGGAGGAGGTCGGCTACACCTTC. The sequence joins TRBV5-6 to TRBJ1-2, with the D gene call left open. The cysteine opens and the phenylalanine closes a CDR3 of 12 amino acids. Just the 36-base CDR3 DNA is kept, in frame starting at base 1. Trimming takes 4 bases from V and 8 bases from J, and the germline ends sit 12 bases apart. CDR1 and CDR2, per the germline V gene, are SGHDT and YYEEEE.